Following are 23 T cell receptor beta chains from one sample sequenced in a study of breast tumors, draining lymph nodes, adjacent tissues. Via MiXCR, TCRdb re-called the multiplex PCR reads, giving one row per CDR3 protein. The sample lists around 170,000 distinct CDR3 sequences; approximately 30% were seen once. Samples came from axillary lymph nodes draining the breast cancer. The sequencing sample was made of axillary lymph node tissue. All receptors derive from a female donor with breast cancer. Some clones in this sample may be carry-over from other donors' samples.

This clonotype was recorded many times. The chain carries TRBV9 and TRBJ1-4, with D unclear. The CDR3 runs to 15 residues. Germline-derived CDR1 and CDR2 are SGDLS and YYNGEE. V lost 0 bases and J 7 bases, leaving 13 bases between the germline ends. The CDR3 spells CASSVGEFSVEKLFF. Here the CDR3 DNA reads TGTGCCAGCAGCGTAGGAGAGTTTTCGGTTGAAAAACTGTTTTTT.

In its sample, this clonotype was seen many times. V is TRBV5-6 and J is TRBJ1-2, with 7 nucleotides matching TRBD1. V lost 5 bases and J lost 4; bases outside the gene matches: 8. CDR3 length: 14 residues. The V gene's germline CDR1 is SGHDT and CDR2 YYEEEE. This CDR3 reads CASSWRTGGYGYTF. The CDR3 nucleotides read TGTGCCAGCAGTTGGAGGACAGGAGGCTATGGCTACACCTTC.

As DNA, the CDR3 is TGTGCCAGCAGCAACAGGGCGAACACCGGGGAGCTGTTTTTT. Translation gives CASSNRANTGELFF. The V call is TRBV27, the J call TRBJ2-2, with D tentatively TRBD1 (6 bases). The CDR3 covers 14 residues. V was cut by 6 bases and J by 0 bases, with 8 bases left in between. Germline CDR1 and CDR2: MNHEY and SMNVEV (reference sequence).

This clonotype was detected many times. The V and J genes are TRBV13 and TRBJ2-7, with no clear D. The V gene's germline CDR1 is PRHDT and CDR2 FYEKMQ (reference sequence). Trimming stripped 4 bases from V and 2 bases from J, with 9 bases between. The length of the CDR3 is 13 residues. In DNA, the CDR3 is TGTGCCAGCAGCTCCCCGTTGGCCTACGAGCAGTACTTC. This gives the protein CASSSPLAYEQYF.

Turning to this clonotype: A much larger clone lies a single base off, so this may be a read error. V is TRBV18 and J is TRBJ2-5; D gene ambiguous. The CDR3 consists of 16 residues. Per germline, CDR1 KGHSH and CDR2 LQKENI. Here the CDR3 reads CASSPAPVAYQETRYF. The CDR3 coding sequence is TGTGCCAGCTCGCCGGCCCCCGTGGCGTATCAAGAGACCCGGTACTTC.

The chain uses TRBV2 and TRBJ2-1, with 9 positions matching TRBD1. V shed 6 bases, J shed 3 bases, and the junction held 6 bases outside the gene matches. The CDR3 has 15 residues. CDR1 and CDR2 from the germline V gene are SNHLY and FYNNEI. In DNA, the CDR3 is TGTGCCAGCAGAGAGGACAGGGGAAACTACAATGAGCAGTTCTTC. Translated, it gives CASREDRGNYNEQFF.

This clonotype was counted many times. The chain links TRBV11-2 to TRBJ1-5; no reliable D call. The CDR3 runs to 14 residues. Trimming left V 5 bases short and J 5 bases short, with 13 bases between. From germline, CDR1 is SGHAT and CDR2 FQNNGV. CDR3 nucleotides: TGTGCCAGCAGCAGAGGAGGAGGCGATCAGCCCCAGCATTTT. This codes for CASSRGGGDQPQHF.

This clonotype was detected many times. This sequence joins TRBV7-2 and TRBJ1-2; 10 positions match TRBD1. Per the germline V gene, CDR1 is SGHTA and CDR2 is FQGNSA. CDR3 length: 15 amino acids. The V and J ends lost 5 bases and 4 bases, in that order; junction bases with no gene match: 7. The CDR3 reads CASSPPGQGIYGYTF. CDR3 DNA: TGTGCCAGCAGCCCACCGGGACAGGGGATCTATGGCTACACCTTC.

V gene TRBV7-9 combines with J gene TRBJ2-3; 8 bases fit TRBD2. Germline assignment: CDR1 SEHNR and CDR2 FQNEAQ (reference sequence). The CDR3 loop spans 18 amino acids. Germline trimming cut 4 bases from V and 11 bases from J; bases unmatched to any gene: 23. DNA of the CDR3: TGTGCCAGCAGCTCAACTTTAACACCGGGACTAGGGGTCCACGAGCAGTATTTT. It specifies CASSSTLTPGLGVHEQYF. Full variable domain (outside the CDR3, taken from reference TRBV7-9 and TRBJ2-3): DTGVSQNPRHKITKRGQNVTFRCDPISEHNRLYWYRQTLGQGPEFLTYFQNEAQLEKSRLLSDRFSAERPKGSFSTLEIQRTEQGDSAMYLCASSSTLTPGLGVHEQYFGPGTRLTVL.

A word on this clonotype: At one end, the junction sequence differs from germline, possibly due to a read error. V and J are TRBV9 and TRBJ2-7; 8 bases match TRBD2. Germline V CDR1 and CDR2: SGDLS, YYNGEE. The CDR3 is made up of 14 amino acids. CDR3 sequence (DNA): TGTGCCAGCAGCCTAACTAGCGGCTCCTACGAGCAGCCCTTC. Translated, it gives CASSLTSGSYEQPF.

This clonotype was recorded many times. The V and J genes are TRBV29-1 and TRBJ2-1; a possible D gene is TRBD1 (6 bases). CDR3 length equals 13 residues. Trimming stripped 7 bases from V and 5 bases from J, with 15 bases between. Germline CDR1 SQVTM, CDR2 ANQGSEA. CDR3 sequence (DNA): TGCAGCGGCTCGCGGACAGTGAACAATGAGCAGTTCTTC. Its protein product is CSGSRTVNNEQFF.

At least ten counts were recorded for this clonotype. The J gene is TRBJ1-2, the V gene TRBV5-8, with 9 bases fitting TRBD1. Germline-derived CDR1 and CDR2 are SGHTS and YDEGEE. J was trimmed by 7 bases and V by 3 bases; bases with no gene match: 1. The CDR3 totals 12 residues. Here the CDR3 DNA reads TGTGCCAGCAGCTCGACAGGGGGTGGCTACACCTTC. Its translation is CASSSTGGGYTF.

A note on this clonotype: This sequence may be a read error, since a much larger clone differs from it by one base. The J gene is TRBJ2-5, the V gene TRBV19, with D tentatively TRBD2 (7 bases). CDR1 and CDR2 (germline): LNHDA, SQIVND (reference sequence). The CDR3 sequence is 16 residues long. The CDR3 DNA follows: TGTGCCAGTAGTTCACTTTGGGGGGGGCCCGAAGAGGCCCAGTACTTC. It codes for CASSSLWGGPEEAQYF. The complete variable domain, with remaining parts taken from reference TRBV19 and TRBJ2-5, reads DGGITQSPKYLFRKEGQNVTLSCEQNLNHDAMYWYRQDPGQGLRLIYYSQIVNDFQKGDIAEGYSVSREKKESFPLTVTSAQKNPTAFYLCASSSLWGGPEEAQYFGPGTRLLVL.

This clonotype was counted ten times or more. V is TRBV5-5 and J is TRBJ1-2, with D maybe TRBD1 (6 bases). The CDR3 consists of 16 residues. V lost 2 bases to trimming and J lost 0 bases, with 14 bases between them. Germline CDR1 SGHKS, CDR2 YYEKEE (reference sequence). CDR3: CASSLPGTPTNYGYTF. CDR3 nucleotide sequence: TGTGCCAGCAGCTTACCCGGGACACCGACTAACTATGGCTACACCTTC.

V and J are TRBV12-3 or TRBV12-4 and TRBJ2-3; 9 bases agree with TRBD1. V dropped 3 bases and J dropped 7; count of bases not matched to a gene: 11. The CDR3 runs to 16 residues. This CDR3 is CASSLTGTGLENTQYF. CDR3 DNA sequence: TGTGCCAGCAGTTTGACCGGGACAGGGCTCGAAAATACGCAGTATTTT.

This clonotype was detected many times. The chain combines TRBV7-8 with TRBJ2-3, with 9 nucleotides matching TRBD1. This CDR3 has 15 amino acids. J gave up 11 bases and V 3 bases, and 12 bases lay outside the gene matches. CDR1 is SGHVS, CDR2 FQNEAQ, per germline. The DNA for the CDR3 is TGTGCCAGCAGCTTTGGGACAGGGAAAGTAATATGGCAGTATTTT. Its translation is CASSFGTGKVIWQYF.

This clonotype was recorded many times. This chain links TRBV2 with TRBJ2-2, with a weak D call TRBD2 (5 bases). V lost 6 bases and J 0 bases, leaving 14 bases between the germline ends. This CDR3 contains 16 residues. Germline V gene sequence: CDR1 SNHLY, CDR2 FYNNEI. CDR3: CASRDLGDANTGELFF. CDR3 sequence (DNA): TGTGCCAGCAGAGATCTGGGAGACGCGAACACCGGGGAGCTGTTTTTT.

The V call is TRBV20-1, the J call TRBJ1-5; D is ambiguous. Trimming removed 1 base at V and 3 bases at J, with 16 bases between. Germline CDR1 DFQATT, CDR2 SNEGSKA (reference sequence). The CDR3 contains 16 residues. The CDR3 DNA reads TGCAGTGCTAGAGTCGCCGGGCATTTCGCCAATCAGCCCCAGCATTTT. Amino acids: CSARVAGHFANQPQHF.

There are many counts of this clonotype. This chain connects TRBV19 to TRBJ2-3; 8 bases are shared with TRBD1. The CDR3 is made up of 16 amino acids. V trimming: 5 bases; J trimming: 5 bases; junction bases outside the gene matches: 12. CDR1 is LNHDA and CDR2 is SQIVND in the germline V gene (reference sequence). For the CDR3, the DNA is TGTGCCAGTAGTCTAACCGACAGGGGATCTTTAGATACGCAGTATTTT. Its protein is CASSLTDRGSLDTQYF. Full variable domain (missing parts from reference TRBV19 and TRBJ2-3): DGGITQSPKYLFRKEGQNVTLSCEQNLNHDAMYWYRQDPGQGLRLIYYSQIVNDFQKGDIAEGYSVSREKKESFPLTVTSAQKNPTAFYLCASSLTDRGSLDTQYFGPGTRLTVL.

Points on this clonotype: The CDR3 does not end in the conserved phenylalanine or tryptophan, so this is likely a read error. Because the CDR3's place on the DNA is in doubt, the DNA is left out and the CDR3 is given as listed by TCRdb. The chain links TRBV18 to TRBJ2-2; the table's TRBD2 call for D was not verified on the DNA. Germline CDR1 reads KGHSH; CDR2 reads LQKENI. Ends included, the CDR3 has 15 residues. CDR3: CASSLSGGNTGERMS.

This clonotype occurred many times. The chain combines TRBV7-2 with TRBJ2-1; 7 nucleotides agree with TRBD2. CDR3 length: 17 residues. Germline-derived CDR1 and CDR2 are SGHTA and FQGNSA. V gave up 5 bases and J gave up 1 base; unmatched junction bases: 11. CDR3 protein: CASSRGVAGVSYNEQFF. CDR3 nucleotides: TGTGCCAGCAGCCGAGGGGTGGCGGGGGTTTCCTACAATGAGCAGTTCTTC. Complete variable domain (other parts from reference TRBV7-2 and TRBJ2-1): GAGVSQSPSNKVTEKGKDVELRCDPISGHTALYWYRQSLGQGLEFLIYFQGNSAPDKSGLPSDRFSAERTGGSVSTLTIQRTQQEDSAVYLCASSRGVAGVSYNEQFFGPGTRLTVL.

This clonotype was counted ten times or more. The chain has TRBV19 and TRBJ1-4, with no clear D. Looked up from germline, CDR1 is LNHDA and CDR2 is SQIVND (reference sequence). The V and J ends lost 6 bases and 6 bases respectively, with 11 bases between them. The CDR3 extends over 13 amino acids. The CDR3 loop is CASSAESDEKLFF. CDR3 DNA: TGTGCCAGTAGCGCGGAGTCGGATGAAAAACTGTTTTTT.

This clonotype was counted a single time. V is TRBV29-1 and J is TRBJ2-7; 10 nucleotides align to TRBD1. CDR1 and CDR2 (germline): SQVTM, ANQGSEA. V lost 4 bases to trimming and J lost 4 bases; unmatched junction nucleotides: 16. The CDR3 is made up of 17 amino acids. For the CDR3, the DNA is TGCAGCGTTGTTTTCCCGCCCGGGACAGGGGCGATTTACGAGCAGTACTTC. Translating gives CSVVFPPGTGAIYEQYF.